Listed below are T cell receptor beta chains from one sample, sequenced in a study of T cell changes during pregnancy in multiple sclerosis. Assay used: immunoSEQ multiplex PCR; TCRdb lists only in-frame clones, some missing. The sample has 80,000 to 130,000 clones; around 93% are singletons. Specimen: peripheral blood, collected before pregnancy. The receptor source for this set is a female donor with multiple sclerosis, enrolled in a pregnancy study. The CDR3 runs from the conserved cysteine through the conserved F or W. A row's size may be missing; if present it is once, few, many or a size class.

clone_size: NA
v_call: TRBV18
j_call: TRBJ2-7
cdr3_aa: CASSTSRDEQYF

clone_size: NA
v_call: TRBV27
j_call: TRBJ1-4
cdr3_aa: CASRPGETNEKLFF

clone_size: NA
v_call: TRBV27
j_call: TRBJ1-2
cdr3_aa: CASSSTGYGYTF

clone_size: NA
v_call: TRBV9
j_call: TRBJ2-5
cdr3_aa: CASSQFGSRGETQYF

clone_size: NA
v_call: TRBV2
j_call: TRBJ1-1
cdr3_aa: CASTPGSREAFF

clone_size: NA
v_call: TRBV4-1
j_call: TRBJ2-7
cdr3_aa: CASSQEKGQTSYEQYF

clone_size: NA
v_call: TRBV5-1
j_call: TRBJ2-7
cdr3_aa: CASSLSPSGIEQYF

clone_size: NA
v_call: TRBV6-1
j_call: TRBJ2-7
cdr3_aa: CARPLVGGSYEQYF

clone_size: NA
v_call: TRBV10-2
j_call: TRBJ1-2
cdr3_aa: CASSAGRDYGYTF

clone_size: NA
v_call: TRBV19
j_call: TRBJ1-1
cdr3_aa: CASSIPGRLNTEAFF

clone_size: NA
v_call: TRBV11-2
j_call: TRBJ2-5
cdr3_aa: CASSLVREETQYF

clone_size: NA
v_call: TRBV11-1
j_call: TRBJ2-7
cdr3_aa: CASSPRTSGSVHEQYF

clone_size: NA
v_call: TRBV27
j_call: TRBJ2-5
cdr3_aa: CANQGSPGETQYF

clone_size: NA
v_call: TRBV6-5
j_call: TRBJ2-7
cdr3_aa: CASIRGSGGSGEQYF

clone_size: once
v_call: TRBV30
j_call: TRBJ2-1
cdr3_aa: CAWSGSGTGGLHEQFF

clone_size: NA
v_call: TRBV6-6
j_call: TRBJ2-5
cdr3_aa: CASSYSRRNQETQYF

clone_size: NA
v_call: TRBV21-1
j_call: TRBJ1-2
cdr3_aa: CASSKGQGFRYGYTF

clone_size: NA
v_call: TRBV7-6
j_call: TRBJ2-7
cdr3_aa: CASSPGTDLGTYEQYF

clone_size: NA
v_call: TRBV27
j_call: TRBJ2-5
cdr3_aa: CASSLGPQTTQYF

clone_size: NA
v_call: TRBV9
j_call: TRBJ2-3
cdr3_aa: CASSALLAGDTDTQYF

clone_size: once
v_call: TRBV27
j_call: TRBJ2-7
cdr3_aa: CASAHGAGSDQQYF

clone_size: NA
v_call: TRBV29-1
j_call: TRBJ2-1
cdr3_aa: CSVGGLASNEQFF

clone_size: NA
v_call: TRBV7-9
j_call: TRBJ2-1
cdr3_aa: CASSPFPGQPYNEQFF

clone_size: NA
v_call: TRBV7-8
j_call: TRBJ1-3
cdr3_aa: CASSQQDTFSSGNTIYF

clone_size: NA
v_call: TRBV5-1
j_call: TRBJ2-2
cdr3_aa: CASSLAFYEPGTGQFSGELFF

clone_size: NA
v_call: TRBV7-9
j_call: TRBJ2-7
cdr3_aa: CASSLGMLGNLSSYEQYF

clone_size: NA
v_call: TRBV2
j_call: TRBJ2-5
cdr3_aa: CASSGQTQYF

clone_size: NA
v_call: TRBV27
j_call: TRBJ2-1
cdr3_aa: CASSPNTGTSRHEQFF

clone_size: NA
v_call: TRBV19
j_call: TRBJ2-7
cdr3_aa: CASFGITGTSGISEQYF

clone_size: NA
v_call: TRBV9
j_call: TRBJ2-1
cdr3_aa: CASSVVGNRNEQFF

clone_size: NA
v_call: TRBV5-1
j_call: TRBJ1-3
cdr3_aa: CASRPGTGGRGNTIYF

clone_size: once
v_call: TRBV5-1
j_call: TRBJ1-1
cdr3_aa: CASSLQGAFVTEAFF

clone_size: once
v_call: TRBV5-5
j_call: TRBJ2-5
cdr3_aa: CASSRRLSGSAETQYF

clone_size: once
v_call: TRBV13
j_call: TRBJ1-5
cdr3_aa: CASSLRGSNQPQHF

clone_size: NA
v_call: TRBV7-9
j_call: TRBJ2-1
cdr3_aa: CASSSGTSSTHEQFF

clone_size: NA
v_call: TRBV18
j_call: TRBJ2-7
cdr3_aa: CASSPPGDEQYF

clone_size: NA
v_call: TRBV5-1
j_call: TRBJ2-7
cdr3_aa: CASSPDPGLAYEQYF

clone_size: NA
v_call: TRBV30
j_call: TRBJ1-5
cdr3_aa: CAWRSTGGPNQPQHF

clone_size: NA
v_call: TRBV7-3
j_call: TRBJ2-7
cdr3_aa: CASSLDKQYEQYF

clone_size: NA
v_call: TRBV27
j_call: TRBJ2-1
cdr3_aa: CASSLWGLAGVVSYNEQFF

clone_size: NA
v_call: TRBV13
j_call: TRBJ2-3
cdr3_aa: CASSLSFFRTSGGDTQYF

clone_size: NA
v_call: TRBV5-4
j_call: TRBJ2-2
cdr3_aa: CASSEGLAANTGELFF

clone_size: NA
v_call: TRBV29-1
j_call: TRBJ2-5
cdr3_aa: CSVGRQGETQYF

clone_size: NA
v_call: TRBV6-5
j_call: TRBJ1-2
cdr3_aa: CASSYSTDRGGYGYTF

clone_size: NA
v_call: TRBV11-2
j_call: TRBJ2-2
cdr3_aa: CASSVPLNTGELFF